Each of the 9 T cell receptor beta chains below was sequenced from the same sample in a study of T cells after yellow fever vaccination. TCRdb used MiXCR to reprocess the 5' RACE reads, holding one entry per CDR3 protein. The sample records around 310,000 distinct CDR3 sequences, approximately 3.8% being singletons. The source material was PBMCs, sampled on the day of the yellow fever booster vaccination. The source is a man aged 18-30 years who received the YFV17D yellow fever vaccine.

This clonotype was observed at least ten times. The genes are TRBV5-1 and TRBJ2-3; TRBD1 matches 9 bases. Germline lookup yields CDR1 SGHRS and CDR2 YFSETQ. The CDR3 consists of 13 residues. After removal of 7 bases from V and 6 bases from J, the junction contained 6 bases not matched to a gene. CDR3 nucleotide sequence: TGCGCCAGCGAGGGACAGGGCTTCGATACGCAGTATTTT. Translating gives CASEGQGFDTQYF.

This clonotype has ten or more counts. The V and J genes are TRBV20-1 and TRBJ2-7, with TRBD1 matching 8 bases. The junction had 10 bases not matched to a gene; V was cut back by 6 bases and J by 3 bases. Looked up from germline, CDR1 is DFQATT and CDR2 is SNEGSKA (reference sequence). The CDR3 has 14 amino acids. CDR3 amino acids: CSALGTGVNYEQYV. The CDR3 DNA is TGCAGTGCGTTGGGGACAGGAGTAAACTACGAGCAGTACGTC.

With regard to this clonotype: The germline gene is not matched at one end of the junction; a read error may be the cause. V and J are TRBV5-5 and TRBJ2-3, with 9 nucleotides matching TRBD1. The CDR3 spans 17 residues. Per germline, CDR1 SGHKS and CDR2 YYEKEE (reference sequence). CDR3 amino acids: CASSLEGQGVVPDTQYF. CDR3 nucleotide sequence: TGTGCCAGCAGTTTGGAGGGACAGGGCGTAGTACCAGATACGCAGTATTTT.

This clonotype was found many times. The chain links TRBV4-1 to TRBJ2-3; 9 bases fit TRBD1. The CDR3 consists of 16 residues. In germline, CDR1 is MGHRA, CDR2 YSYEKL. J was trimmed by 4 bases and V by 1 base; bases with no gene match: 6. The CDR3 spells CASSQGGQGLADTQYF. In DNA, the CDR3 is TGCGCCAGCAGCCAAGGAGGACAGGGGCTGGCAGATACGCAGTATTTT.

This clonotype was picked up a small number of times. The V and J genes are TRBV5-1 and TRBJ2-3; 11 positions agree with TRBD2. The CDR3 spans 19 residues. Trimming at V came to 0 bases and at J to 2 bases, leaving 11 bases not matched to a gene. Germline CDR1 and CDR2: SGHRS and YFSETQ. The CDR3 coding sequence is TGCGCCAGCAGCTTGGCCGGTTGGACTAGCGGGTATCTCACAGATACGCAGTATTTT. This sequence encodes CASSLAGWTSGYLTDTQYF. Variable domain in full (rest from reference TRBV5-1 and TRBJ2-3): KAGVTQTPRYLIKTRGQQVTLSCSPISGHRSVSWYQQTPGQGLQFLFEYFSETQRNKGNFPGRFSGRQFSNSRSEMNVSTLELGDSALYLCASSLAGWTSGYLTDTQYFGPGTRLTVL.

This clonotype was counted between two and nine times. V usage is TRBV7-9 and J usage is TRBJ1-4; D remains ambiguous. The length of the CDR3 is 14 residues. The V end lost 2 bases, the J end lost 5 bases, and 9 bases lay between the germline ends. The germline gives CDR1 SEHNR, CDR2 FQNEAQ (reference sequence). The CDR3 DNA reads TGTGCCAGCAGCTTAAGTAGAGGGAATGAAAAACTGTTTTTT. Encoded protein: CASSLSRGNEKLFF.

At least ten counts were recorded for this clonotype. The chain has TRBV7-2 and TRBJ2-5; 12 nucleotides agree with TRBD2. Germline CDR1 and CDR2: SGHTA and FQGNSA. The V segment lost 3 bases and the J segment 2 bases; nucleotides outside the gene matches: 1. The CDR3 spans 15 residues. The CDR3 spells CASSFGLAGQETQYF. The DNA for the CDR3 is TGTGCCAGCAGCTTCGGACTAGCGGGGCAAGAGACCCAGTACTTC.

This clonotype was seen a few times. The rearrangement links TRBV29-1 to TRBJ1-4; 8 nucleotides line up with TRBD1. V dropped 4 bases and J dropped 3; count of bases not matched to a gene: 7. The CDR3 has 15 residues. Germline CDR1 reads SQVTM; CDR2 reads ANQGSEA. The CDR3 is CSVGRGQSANEKLFF. In DNA form, the CDR3 reads TGCAGCGTTGGCAGGGGGCAATCGGCTAATGAAAAACTGTTTTTT. Full variable domain (rest looked up from reference TRBV29-1 and TRBJ1-4): SAVISQKPSRDICQRGTSLTIQCQVDSQVTMMFWYRQQPGQSLTLIATANQGSEATYESGFVIDKFPISRPNLTFSTLTVSNMSPEDSSIYLCSVGRGQSANEKLFFGSGTQLSVL.

With respect to this clonotype: The CDR3 end shows no conserved phenylalanine or tryptophan, and so a read error is likely. The chain joins TRBV7-2 to TRBJ1-2; D remains unclear. Germline V gene data show CDR1 as SGHTA and CDR2 as FQGNSA. The CDR3 runs 11 residues. With 0 bases removed from V and 8 bases from J, the gap between germline ends came to 4 bases. CDR3: CASSLAAGYTL. As DNA, the CDR3 is TGTGCCAGCAGCTTAGCGGCAGGCTACACCCTC.